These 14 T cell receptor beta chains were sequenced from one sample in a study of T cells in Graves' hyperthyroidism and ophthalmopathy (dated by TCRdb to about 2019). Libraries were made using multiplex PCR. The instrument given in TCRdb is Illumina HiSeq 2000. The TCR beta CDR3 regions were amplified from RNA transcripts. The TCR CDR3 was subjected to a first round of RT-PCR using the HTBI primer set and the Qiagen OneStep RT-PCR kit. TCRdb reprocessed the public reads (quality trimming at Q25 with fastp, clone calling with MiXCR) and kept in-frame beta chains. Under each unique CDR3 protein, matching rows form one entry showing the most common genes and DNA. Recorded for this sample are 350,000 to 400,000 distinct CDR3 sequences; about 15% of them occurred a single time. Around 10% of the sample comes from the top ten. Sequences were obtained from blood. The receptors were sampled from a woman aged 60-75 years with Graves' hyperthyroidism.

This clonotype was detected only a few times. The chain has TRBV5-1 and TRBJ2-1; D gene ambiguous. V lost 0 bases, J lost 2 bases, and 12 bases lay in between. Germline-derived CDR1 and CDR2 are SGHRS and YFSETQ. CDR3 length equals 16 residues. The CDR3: CASSLAGSAAYNEQFF. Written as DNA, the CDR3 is TGCGCCAGCAGCTTGGCCGGGTCCGCTGCCTACAATGAGCAGTTCTTC.

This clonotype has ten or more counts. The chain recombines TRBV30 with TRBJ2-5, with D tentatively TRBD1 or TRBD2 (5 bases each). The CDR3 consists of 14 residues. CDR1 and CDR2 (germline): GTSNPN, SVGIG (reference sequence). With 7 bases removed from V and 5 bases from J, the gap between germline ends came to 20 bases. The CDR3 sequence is CASQGARRKETQYF. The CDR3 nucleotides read TGTGCCTCTCAGGGAGCCCGCCGTAAGGAGACCCAGTACTTC.

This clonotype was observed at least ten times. This chain's CDR3 is CASSPMGLPSYNEQFF. DNA for the CDR3: TGTGCCAGCTCACCGATGGGACTACCTTCCTACAATGAGCAGTTCTTC. This sequence joins TRBV18 and TRBJ2-1, with 7 bases matching TRBD2. Germline loops: CDR1 KGHSH, CDR2 LQKENI. The trim removed 3 bases at V and 1 base at J, leaving 6 bases unmatched. CDR3 length: 16 residues.

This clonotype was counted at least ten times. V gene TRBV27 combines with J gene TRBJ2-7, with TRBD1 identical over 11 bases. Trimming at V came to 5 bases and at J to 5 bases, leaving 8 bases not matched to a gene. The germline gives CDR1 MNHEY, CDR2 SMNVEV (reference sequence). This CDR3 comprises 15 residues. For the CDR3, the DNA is TGTGCCAGCAGTCCCGGTGGGACAGGGGGAAACGAGCAGTACTTC. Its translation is CASSPGGTGGNEQYF.

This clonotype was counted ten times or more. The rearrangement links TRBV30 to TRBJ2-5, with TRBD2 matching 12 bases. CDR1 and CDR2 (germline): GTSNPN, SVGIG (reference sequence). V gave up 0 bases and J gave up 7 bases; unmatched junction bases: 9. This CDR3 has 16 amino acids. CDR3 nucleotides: TGTGCCTGGAGTGTACGGACTAGCGGGAATTGGGGGACCCAGTACTTC. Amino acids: CAWSVRTSGNWGTQYF.

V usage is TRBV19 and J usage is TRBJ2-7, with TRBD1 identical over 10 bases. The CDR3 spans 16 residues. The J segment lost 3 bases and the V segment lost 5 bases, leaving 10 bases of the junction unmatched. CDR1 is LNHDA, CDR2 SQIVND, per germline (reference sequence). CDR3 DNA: TGTGCCAGTAGTTTTACCCCAGGGACAGGGGACTACGAGCAGTACTTC. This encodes CASSFTPGTGDYEQYF.

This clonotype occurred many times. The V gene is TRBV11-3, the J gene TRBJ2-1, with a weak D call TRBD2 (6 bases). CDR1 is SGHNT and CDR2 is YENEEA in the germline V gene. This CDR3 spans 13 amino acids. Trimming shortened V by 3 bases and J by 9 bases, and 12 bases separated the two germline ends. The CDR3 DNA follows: TGTGCCAGCAGCTTTTCACTAGCCGGTGAGCAGTTCTTC. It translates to CASSFSLAGEQFF.

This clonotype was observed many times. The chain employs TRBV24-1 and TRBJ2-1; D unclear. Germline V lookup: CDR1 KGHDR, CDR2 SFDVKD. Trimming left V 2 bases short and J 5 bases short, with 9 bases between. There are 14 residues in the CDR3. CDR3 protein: CATSDYGKDNEQFF. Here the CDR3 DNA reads TGTGCCACCAGTGATTATGGTAAGGACAATGAGCAGTTCTTC.

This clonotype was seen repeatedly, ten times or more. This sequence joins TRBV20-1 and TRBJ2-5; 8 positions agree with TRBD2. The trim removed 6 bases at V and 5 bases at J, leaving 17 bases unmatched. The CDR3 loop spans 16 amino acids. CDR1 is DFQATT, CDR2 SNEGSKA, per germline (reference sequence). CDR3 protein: CSARSLAAGVLETQYF. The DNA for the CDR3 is TGCAGTGCCAGATCTCTCGCAGCGGGAGTGTTGGAGACCCAGTACTTC.

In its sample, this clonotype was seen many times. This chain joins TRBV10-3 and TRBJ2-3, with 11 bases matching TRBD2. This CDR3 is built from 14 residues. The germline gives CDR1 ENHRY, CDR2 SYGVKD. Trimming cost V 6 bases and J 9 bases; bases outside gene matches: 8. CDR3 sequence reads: CAISPGLAEGTQYF. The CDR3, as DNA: TGTGCCATCAGCCCGGGACTAGCGGAGGGAACGCAGTATTTT.

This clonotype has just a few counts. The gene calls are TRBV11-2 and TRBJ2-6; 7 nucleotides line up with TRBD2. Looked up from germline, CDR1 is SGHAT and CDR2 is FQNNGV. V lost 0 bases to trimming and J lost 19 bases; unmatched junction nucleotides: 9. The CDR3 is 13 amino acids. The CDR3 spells CASSLEGGGSQTF. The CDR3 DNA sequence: TGTGCCAGCAGCTTAGAGGGGGGGGGGTCTCAAACTTTC.

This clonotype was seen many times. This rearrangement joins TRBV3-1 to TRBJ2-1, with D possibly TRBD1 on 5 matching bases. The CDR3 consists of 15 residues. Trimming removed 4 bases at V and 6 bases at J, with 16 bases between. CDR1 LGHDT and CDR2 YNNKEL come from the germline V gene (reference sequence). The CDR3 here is CASSRNSGFLNEQFF. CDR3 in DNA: TGTGCCAGCAGCCGAAACTCAGGGTTTCTCAATGAGCAGTTCTTC.

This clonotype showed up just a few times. CDR3: CASSARQGGNQPQHF. In nucleotides, the CDR3 is TGTGCCAGCAGTGCCCGACAGGGTGGCAATCAGCCCCAGCATTTT. The chain uses TRBV27 and TRBJ1-5, with 7 bases fitting TRBD1. CDR3 size: 15 residues. CDR1 and CDR2 (germline): MNHEY, SMNVEV (reference sequence). V shed 5 bases, J shed 2 bases, and the junction held 6 bases outside the gene matches.

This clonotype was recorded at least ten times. The CDR3 spells CSARVRAGPTTGELFF. The CDR3 DNA reads TGCAGTGCTAGAGTTAGGGCGGGCCCCACCACCGGGGAGCTGTTTTTT. This rearrangement joins TRBV20-1 to TRBJ2-2, with D perhaps matching TRBD2 (5 bases). CDR3 length equals 16 residues. The germline gives CDR1 DFQATT, CDR2 SNEGSKA (reference sequence). Trimming shortened V by 1 base and J by 4 bases, and 16 bases separated the two germline ends.